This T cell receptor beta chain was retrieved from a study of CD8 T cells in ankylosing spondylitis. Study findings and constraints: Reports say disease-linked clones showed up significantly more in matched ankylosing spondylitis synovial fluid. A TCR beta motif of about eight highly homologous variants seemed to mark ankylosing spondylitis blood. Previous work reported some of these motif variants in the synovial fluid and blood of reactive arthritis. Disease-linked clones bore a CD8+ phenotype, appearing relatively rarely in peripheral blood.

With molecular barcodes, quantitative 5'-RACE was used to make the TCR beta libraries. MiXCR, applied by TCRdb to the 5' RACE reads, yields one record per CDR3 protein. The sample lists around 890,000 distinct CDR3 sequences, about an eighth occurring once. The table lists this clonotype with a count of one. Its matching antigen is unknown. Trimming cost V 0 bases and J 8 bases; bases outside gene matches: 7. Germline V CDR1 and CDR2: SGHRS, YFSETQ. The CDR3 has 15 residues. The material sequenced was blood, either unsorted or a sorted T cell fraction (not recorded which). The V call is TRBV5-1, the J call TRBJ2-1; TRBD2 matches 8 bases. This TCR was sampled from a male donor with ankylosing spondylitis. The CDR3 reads CASSLVVAGKDEQFF. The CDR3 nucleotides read TGCGCCAGCAGCTTGGTAGTAGCGGGGAAAGATGAGCAGTTCTTC.